The 17 T cell receptor beta chains presented below share a single source sample, sequenced in a study of technical replicates of blood from several donors. TCRdb keeps only in-frame clones here, not all; method: immunoSEQ multiplex PCR. The table has approximately 85,000 clones, just over 90% seen once. Input material: T cells isolated from PBMCs. The receptors stem from a human donor in good health.

The rearrangement joins TRBV9 to TRBJ1-1; D is possibly TRBD1 (5 bases). V was pared by 4 bases and J by 1 base, with 8 bases between. Germline CDR1 SGDLS, CDR2 YYNGEE. The CDR3 is 13 residues long. The CDR3 DNA reads TGTGCCAGCAGCCCGGGGGGGAACACTGAAGCTTTCTTT. It yields the protein CASSPGGNTEAFF.

This chain joins TRBV19 and TRBJ1-1, with 7 bases matching TRBD1. CDR3 length: 13 residues. Germline values: CDR1 LNHDA, CDR2 SQIVND (reference sequence). J gave up 4 bases and V 7 bases, and 6 bases lay outside the gene matches. CDR3 DNA sequence: TGTGCCAGTACCTTGGGGACAGTCACTGAAGCTTTCTTT. Encoded protein: CASTLGTVTEAFF. The variable domain in full, completed from reference TRBV19 and TRBJ1-1, reads DGGITQSPKYLFRKEGQNVTLSCEQNLNHDAMYWYRQDPGQGLRLIYYSQIVNDFQKGDIAEGYSVSREKKESFPLTVTSAQKNPTAFYLCASTLGTVTEAFFGQGTRLTVV.

The CDR3 DNA reads TGTGCCAGCAGCTTAGACATCGGGGGGACCTATGGCTACACCTTC. Translation gives CASSLDIGGTYGYTF. This rearrangement joins TRBV7-8 to TRBJ1-2; weak D call: TRBD1 (5 bases). The length of the CDR3 is 15 residues. Trimming took off 1 base at V and 4 bases at J, with 13 bases between the two ends. CDR1 is SGHVS, CDR2 FQNEAQ, per germline. The variable domain in full, with the rest retrieved from reference TRBV7-8 and TRBJ1-2, is GAGVSQSPRYKVAKRGQDVALRCDPISGHVSLFWYQQALGQGPEFLTYFQNEAQLDKSGLPSDRFFAERPEGSVSTLKIQRTQQEDSAVYLCASSLDIGGTYGYTFGSGTRLTVV.

The chain recombines TRBV7-9 with TRBJ2-7, with 9 nucleotides matching TRBD1. CDR3 length equals 14 residues. Trimming at V came to 4 bases and at J to 2 bases, leaving 3 bases not matched to a gene. The germline V gene has CDR1 SEHNR and CDR2 FQNEAQ (reference sequence). CDR3: CASSSWDRAYEQYF. The CDR3 DNA is TGTGCCAGCAGCTCGTGGGACAGGGCCTACGAGCAGTACTTC.

This clone came up once. J is TRBJ1-1 and V is TRBV21-1; the table's D gene call, TRBD1, was not cross checked with the DNA. TRBV21-1 is noted as a pseudogene. The CDR3 loop spans 14 amino acids. The chain's CDR3 is CASSKYQGNTEAFF. As DNA, the CDR3 is TGTGCCAGCAGCAAATATCAGGGCAACACTGAAGCTTTCTTT.

The chain employs TRBV28 and TRBJ2-5, with TRBD2 as a possible D gene (6 bases). Per the germline V gene, CDR1 is MDHEN and CDR2 is SYDVKM. With 8 bases removed from V and 1 base from J, the gap between germline ends came to 8 bases. The CDR3 is 12 residues long. The chain's CDR3 is CASGRGQETQYF. CDR3 bases: TGTGCCAGCGGGCGGGGCCAAGAGACCCAGTACTTC. Full variable domain (remainder filled in from reference TRBV28 and TRBJ2-5): DVKVTQSSRYLVKRTGEKVFLECVQDMDHENMFWYRQDPGLGLRLIYFSYDVKMKEKGDIPEGYSVSREKKERFSLILESASTNQTSMYLCASGRGQETQYFGPGTRLLVL.

This sequence joins TRBV9 and TRBJ2-7; 8 bases line up with TRBD1. CDR1 is SGDLS and CDR2 is YYNGEE in the germline V gene. The CDR3 consists of 14 residues. J gave up 7 bases and V 4 bases, and 10 bases lay outside the gene matches. CDR3: CASSLNQGAGEQYF. Written as DNA, the CDR3 is TGTGCCAGCAGCCTCAATCAGGGGGCGGGGGAGCAGTACTTC.

The chain employs TRBV29-1 and TRBJ2-1; 10 bases are shared with TRBD2. Looked up from germline, CDR1 is SQVTM and CDR2 is ANQGSEA. The V gene end was trimmed by 4 bases and the J gene end by 8 bases; junction bases not matched to a gene: 14. This CDR3 contains 16 residues. Written as DNA, the CDR3 is TGCAGCGTTGTTTTTAGCGGGAGGTTTAGTGGAGATGAGCAGTTCTTC. Protein sequence: CSVVFSGRFSGDEQFF.

V is TRBV5-4 and J is TRBJ2-1; D is unclear. V gave up 3 bases and J gave up 6 bases, with 28 bases separating them. Germline V CDR1 and CDR2: SGHNT, YYREEE (reference sequence). The CDR3 runs to 19 residues. The CDR3 DNA reads TGTGCCAGCAGCTCCCCATTGGTGCTGGCACCCACCTCGGGCAATGAGCAGTTCTTC. Protein sequence: CASSSPLVLAPTSGNEQFF.

The chain employs TRBV5-6 and TRBJ1-5; 8 bases align to TRBD1. Losses at the gene ends were 3 bases for V and 6 bases for J; bases not matched to a gene: 14. This CDR3 is built from 17 residues. Germline V gives CDR1 SGHDT, CDR2 YYEEEE. The CDR3 loop is CASSSWTGPTFTQPQHF. The CDR3 DNA reads as TGTGCCAGCAGCTCCTGGACAGGGCCGACTTTCACTCAGCCCCAGCATTTT. Full variable domain (missing parts from reference TRBV5-6 and TRBJ1-5): DAGVTQSPTHLIKTRGQQVTLRCSPKSGHDTVSWYQQALGQGPQFIFQYYEEEERQRGNFPDRFSGHQFPNYSSELNVNALLLGDSALYLCASSSWTGPTFTQPQHFGDGTRLSIL.

This clone was seen a single time. In DNA form, the CDR3 reads TGTGCCAGCAGCTCAGGGACTAGCCCCTACGAGCAGTACTTC. Its protein product is CASSSGTSPYEQYF. The genes are TRBV5-6 and TRBJ2-7, with 9 bases fitting TRBD2. Looked up from germline, CDR1 is SGHDT and CDR2 is YYEEEE. V lost 3 bases to trimming and J lost 2 bases; unmatched junction nucleotides: 3. This CDR3 has 14 amino acids.

This sequence joins TRBV30 and TRBJ1-6, with D uncertain. Trimming pared 3 bases from V and 8 bases from J, leaving 11 bases between. CDR1 and CDR2 (germline): GTSNPN, SVGIG (reference sequence). The CDR3 runs 13 residues. The CDR3 sequence is CAWRWTRDSPLHF. The CDR3 nucleotides are TGTGCCTGGAGATGGACGAGGGATTCACCCCTCCACTTT.

V is TRBV9 and J is TRBJ1-2, with D unclear. The CDR3 extends over 12 amino acids. V was cut by 3 bases and J by 9 bases, with 12 bases left in between. Germline CDR1 is SGDLS and CDR2 is YYNGEE. CDR3 coding DNA: TGTGCCAGCAGCGCCTACACGGGAAGCTACACCTTC. It translates to CASSAYTGSYTF.

The chain couples TRBV19 to TRBJ2-3; 8 bases agree with TRBD1. The CDR3 runs to 15 residues. With 3 bases clipped from V and 1 base from J, the junction kept 3 bases outside the gene matches. Germline V gene lookup returns CDR1 LNHDA and CDR2 SQIVND (reference sequence). In nucleotides, the CDR3 is TGTGCCAGTAGTATCTGGGGACAGGGCACAGATACGCAGTATTTT. Translated: CASSIWGQGTDTQYF.

This clone appeared a single time. The chain employs TRBV15 and TRBJ2-5; the D gene is possibly TRBD1 (5 bases). The CDR3 extends over 21 amino acids. V shed 0 bases and J shed 3 bases, with 29 bases lying between them. The V gene's germline CDR1 is LNHNV and CDR2 YYDKDF (reference sequence). CDR3 in DNA: TGTGCCACCAGCAGAGATGACAGATTCGCGGCTACGGAAAGCCGAGAAGAGACCCAGTACTTC. Amino acid sequence: CATSRDDRFAATESREETQYF.

In its sample, this clone was seen once. This chain connects TRBV5-1 to TRBJ2-5, with 11 nucleotides matching TRBD2. V lost 4 bases and J lost 1; bases outside the gene matches: 9. The CDR3 loop spans 17 amino acids. Germline lookup yields CDR1 SGHRS and CDR2 YFSETQ. The CDR3: CASSQRLTSGTQETQYF. The CDR3 nucleotides read TGCGCCAGCAGCCAACGACTGACTAGCGGGACCCAAGAGACCCAGTACTTC.

V is TRBV27 and J is TRBJ2-7, with D possibly being TRBD1 (5 bases). Trimming stripped 0 bases from V and 2 bases from J, with 11 bases between. This CDR3 region has 15 residues. CDR1 and CDR2 from the germline V gene are MNHEY and SMNVEV (reference sequence). The CDR3 is CASSLSEGAPYEQYF. Here the CDR3 DNA reads TGTGCCAGCAGTTTATCGGAAGGGGCCCCCTACGAGCAGTACTTC.